This is a list of T cell receptor beta chains from one sample in a study of STAT5B mutations in CD4+ large granular lymphocyte leukemia. Profiled with immunoSEQ multiplex PCR; TCRdb holds only in-frame clones, not every one. The sample includes 35,000 to 40,000 clones, roughly 85% of them seen just once. Sequenced: CD4+ T cells from blood buffy coats. Receptor source: a human donor in good health. CDR3s include the opening cysteine and the closing phenylalanine or tryptophan. A D gene is named only where the DNA matches it firmly. Clone sizes are given selectively: once, few, many, or a class where the clone is expanded.

size	J	V	D	DNA	CDR3
-	TRBJ2-1	TRBV28	TRBD1	TGTGCCAGCAGGCTGGGACAGGGGCTGTACAATGAGCAGTTCTTC	CASRLGQGLYNEQFF
-	TRBJ2-7	TRBV6-5	-	TGTGCCAGCAGTTACGGGGGCCGACCTTCCTACGAGCAGTACTTC	CASSYGGRPSYEQYF
once	TRBJ2-1	TRBV10-2	TRBD2	TGCGCCAGCAGTGAGTCGTTAGCGGGAGGGTACAATGAGCAGTTCTTC	CASSESLAGGYNEQFF
-	TRBJ1-5	TRBV7-2	-	TGTGCCAGCAGCCTTCAGCCGGGGCCCCAGCATTTT	CASSLQPGPQHF
-	TRBJ2-1	TRBV5-1	-	TGCGCCAGCAGCTTGGCCCCGCGGAGCTCCTACAATGAGCAGTTCTTC	CASSLAPRSSYNEQFF
-	TRBJ1-2	TRBV5-1	TRBD1	TGCGCCAGCAGCTCCGGGACAGGGGGAAACTATGGCTACACCTTC	CASSSGTGGNYGYTF
-	TRBJ2-1	TRBV5-4	-	TGTGCCAGCAGCTTGGGAGGTGGGGATGAGCAGTTCTTC	CASSLGGGDEQFF
-	TRBJ1-1	TRBV6-5	-	TGTGCCACCACACTGAACACTGAAGCTTTCTTT	CATTLNTEAFF
-	TRBJ2-7	TRBV28	-	TGTGCCAGCAGCTCGATCTACGAGCAGTACTTC	CASSSIYEQYF
-	TRBJ2-2	TRBV7-8	TRBD1	TGTGCCAGCAGCTTAGCCAGGGGGCACACCGGGGAGCTGTTTTTT	CASSLARGHTGELFF
once	TRBJ2-7	TRBV29-1	-	TGCAGCGTCCTGACAGGCTCCTACGAGCAGTACTTC	CSVLTGSYEQYF
-	TRBJ2-7	TRBV28	TRBD2	TGTGCCAGCAGTTCTCCCCTAGCGGGAGGGTACGAGCAGTACTTC	CASSSPLAGGYEQYF
-	TRBJ2-5	TRBV5-4	TRBD1	TGTGCCAGCAGCGGAACAGGGGGCTACCAAGAGACCCAGTACTTC	CASSGTGGYQETQYF
-	TRBJ2-6	TRBV9	-	TGTGCCAGCAGCGTAGCTCGGGTCCTCTCTGGGGCCAACGTCCTGACTTTC	CASSVARVLSGANVLTF
-	TRBJ2-1	TRBV7-6	-	TGTGCCAGCAGCTTAGCTCTCGGGCATCGCAATGAGCAGTTCTTC	CASSLALGHRNEQFF
-	TRBJ2-7	TRBV28	TRBD1	TGTGCCAGCAGACCCGGGACAGGGGTCGAGCAGTACTTC	CASRPGTGVEQYF
-	TRBJ1-5	TRBV21-1	-	TGTGCCAGCAGCCCCGAGGTGGAGCAGCCCCAGCATTTT	CASSPEVEQPQHF
-	TRBJ2-1	TRBV28	-	TGTGCCAGTTCCGCTACAGGGCATGAGCAGTTCTTC	CASSATGHEQFF
-	TRBJ1-2	TRBV7-9	-	TGTGCCAGCAGCTCGGACGCGGATCACTATGGCTACACCTTC	CASSSDADHYGYTF
-	TRBJ1-6	TRBV7-3	TRBD1	TGTGCCAGCAGCCCCGGACAGGTGAATTCACCCCTCCACTTT	CASSPGQVNSPLHF
-	TRBJ2-1	TRBV19	TRBD1	TGTGCCAGTAGTATATTGGGGACAGGGGTGGACAATGAGCAGTTCTTC	CASSILGTGVDNEQFF
-	TRBJ2-3	TRBV7-6	TRBD2	TGTGCCAGCAGCTTAGTGAGCGGGGGGGGGAAAGATACGCAGTATTTT	CASSLVSGGGKDTQYF
-	TRBJ2-7	TRBV10-3	-	TGTGCCATCACGGGACACTATTCCTACGAGCAGTACTTC	CAITGHYSYEQYF
-	TRBJ2-7	TRBV27	TRBD1	TGTGCCAGCAGACCCCCCAACAGGGGCGAGCAGTACTTC	CASRPPNRGEQYF
-	TRBJ1-4	TRBV9	TRBD1	TGTGCCAGCAGCGGGGGGACAGCGAATGAAAAACTGTTTTTT	CASSGGTANEKLFF
-	TRBJ2-1	TRBV15	TRBD2	TGTGCCACCAGCAGAGGGGGGACTAGCGATGAGCAGTTCTTC	CATSRGGTSDEQFF
-	TRBJ2-7	TRBV7-2	TRBD1	TGTGCCAGCAGCTTAGACGGGCAGGGGGCGGCCACCTACGAGCAGTACTTC	CASSLDGQGAATYEQYF